A selection of T cell receptor beta chains follows, all from one sample in a study of T cell repertoires in cytomegalovirus infection. These receptors' targets are unknown. TCRdb used MiXCR to reprocess the reads, holding one entry per CDR3 protein. The top ten clones hold approximately 90% of a sample with 45,000 to 55,000 distinct CDR3 sequences, 20% to 25% of them seen once. The input for sequencing was CD8+ T cells from cultured PBMCs, taken from culture after CMV antigen stimulation. These TCRs come from a human donor in good health (CMV status not recorded). Some clones in this sample may be carry-over from other donors' samples. Both conserved end residues are part of each CDR3. A D gene is named only where the DNA matches it firmly. Size is omitted from some rows. Given values are once, few, many or a class for expanded clones.

abundance: few; d_gene: -; j_gene: TRBJ2-7; v_gene: TRBV7-9; CDR3aa: CASSSGGNYEQYF; CDR3nt: TGTGCCAGCAGCTCAGGCGGGAACTACGAGCAGTACTTC
abundance: few; d_gene: TRBD2; j_gene: TRBJ2-2; v_gene: TRBV14; CDR3aa: CASSQRLAGELFF; CDR3nt: TGTGCCAGCAGCCAACGACTAGCGGGGGAGCTGTTTTTT
abundance: few; d_gene: TRBD1; j_gene: TRBJ2-7; v_gene: TRBV7-2; CDR3aa: CASSLSGQGVSYDQYF; CDR3nt: TGTGCCAGCAGCTTATCAGGACAGGGAGTCTCCTACGATCAGTACTTC
abundance: few; d_gene: -; j_gene: TRBJ2-3; v_gene: TRBV6-4; CDR3aa: CASSDSSSPHSTDTQYF; CDR3nt: TGTGCCAGCAGTGACTCGTCGAGCCCGCATAGCACAGATACGCAGTATTTT
abundance: few; d_gene: -; j_gene: TRBJ1-4; v_gene: TRBV11-2; CDR3aa: CASSLSGWEDEKLFF; CDR3nt: TGTGCCAGCAGCTTATCAGGGTGGGAAGATGAAAAACTGTTTTTT
abundance: few; d_gene: -; j_gene: TRBJ1-3; v_gene: TRBV14; CDR3aa: CASSQVGAMYSGNTIYF; CDR3nt: TGTGCCAGCAGCCAAGTAGGGGCGATGTACTCTGGAAACACCATATATTTT
abundance: -; d_gene: -; j_gene: TRBJ2-3; v_gene: TRBV4-2; CDR3aa: CASSQDRVEGEKDTQYF; CDR3nt: TGTGCCAGCAGCCAAGATCGGGTGGAGGGCGAAAAAGATACGCAGTATTTT
abundance: few; d_gene: TRBD2; j_gene: TRBJ2-7; v_gene: TRBV20-1; CDR3aa: CSARGLADNQRGEQYF; CDR3nt: TGCAGTGCTAGAGGACTAGCGGACAACCAACGGGGCGAGCAGTACTTC
abundance: -; d_gene: TRBD2; j_gene: TRBJ2-1; v_gene: TRBV7-9; CDR3aa: CASSGGGHRNEQFF; CDR3nt: TGTGCCAGCAGTGGCGGGGGGCACCGCAATGAGCAGTTCTTC
abundance: -; d_gene: -; j_gene: TRBJ1-5; v_gene: TRBV7-6; CDR3aa: CASSLSPGPNQPQHF; CDR3nt: TGTGCCAGCAGCTTAAGTCCGGGACCTAATCAGCCCCAGCATTTT
abundance: -; d_gene: -; j_gene: TRBJ1-5; v_gene: TRBV19; CDR3aa: CASSMSRENQPQHF; CDR3nt: TGTGCCAGTAGTATGAGTAGGGAGAATCAGCCCCAGCATTTT
abundance: -; d_gene: TRBD2; j_gene: TRBJ2-3; v_gene: TRBV7-2; CDR3aa: CASSHRASGGPLDTQYF; CDR3nt: TGTGCCAGCAGCCACCGGGCTAGCGGGGGGCCACTAGATACGCAGTATTTT
abundance: few; d_gene: -; j_gene: TRBJ2-5; v_gene: TRBV12-3/TRBV12-4; CDR3aa: CASSLTGLLQETQYF; CDR3nt: TGTGCCAGCAGTTTAACAGGGCTACTCCAAGAGACCCAGTACTTC
abundance: few; d_gene: -; j_gene: TRBJ1-1; v_gene: TRBV6-2/TRBV6-3; CDR3aa: CASIPVRQKNTEAFF; CDR3nt: TGTGCCAGCATTCCCGTGAGACAGAAGAACACTGAAGCTTTCTTT
abundance: -; d_gene: TRBD2; j_gene: TRBJ2-5; v_gene: TRBV20-1; CDR3aa: CSARGLAGGLDQYF; CDR3nt: TGCAGTGCTAGGGGACTAGCGGGGGGCCTCGATCAGTACTTC
abundance: -; d_gene: -; j_gene: TRBJ2-7; v_gene: TRBV7-8; CDR3aa: CASSPTVDEQYF; CDR3nt: TGTGCCAGCAGCCCGACCGTCGACGAGCAGTACTTC
abundance: few; d_gene: TRBD1; j_gene: TRBJ2-7; v_gene: TRBV20-1; CDR3aa: CSAWTGTAYEQYF; CDR3nt: TGCAGTGCTTGGACAGGTACCGCCTACGAGCAGTACTTC
abundance: -; d_gene: -; j_gene: TRBJ2-7; v_gene: TRBV7-2; CDR3aa: CASSPRIAGLPYEQYF; CDR3nt: TGTGCCAGCAGCCCCCGGATAGCAGGACTACCCTACGAGCAGTACTTC
abundance: few; d_gene: TRBD1; j_gene: TRBJ2-7; v_gene: TRBV7-8; CDR3aa: CASSLRDRAYEQYF; CDR3nt: TGTGCCAGCAGCCTCCGGGACAGAGCCTACGAGCAGTACTTC
abundance: -; d_gene: TRBD1; j_gene: TRBJ1-1; v_gene: TRBV5-6; CDR3aa: CASSSGTAKQNTEAFF; CDR3nt: TGTGCCAGCAGCTCCGGGACAGCCAAACAGAACACTGAAGCTTTCTTT
abundance: -; d_gene: -; j_gene: TRBJ2-2; v_gene: TRBV7-6; CDR3aa: CATGTDSSRTGELFF; CDR3nt: TGTGCCACCGGGACGGACTCGAGTCGGACCGGGGAGCTGTTTTTT
abundance: -; d_gene: -; j_gene: TRBJ1-1; v_gene: TRBV7-2; CDR3aa: CASSRGGFEAFF; CDR3nt: TGTGCCAGCAGCCGCGGGGGATTTGAAGCTTTCTTT
abundance: -; d_gene: -; j_gene: TRBJ1-2; v_gene: TRBV4-1; CDR3aa: CASSQDERANYGYTF; CDR3nt: TGCGCCAGCAGCCAAGATGAAAGAGCTAACTATGGCTACACCTTC
abundance: -; d_gene: -; j_gene: TRBJ2-1; v_gene: TRBV7-6; CDR3aa: CASSQEGDHNEQFF; CDR3nt: TGTGCCAGCAGCCAGGAGGGGGACCACAATGAGCAGTTCTTC
abundance: -; d_gene: TRBD1; j_gene: TRBJ1-1; v_gene: TRBV6-2/TRBV6-3; CDR3aa: CASSYSPGGGTEAFF; CDR3nt: TGTGCCAGCAGTTACTCGCCAGGGGGAGGCACTGAAGCTTTCTTT
abundance: few; d_gene: TRBD2; j_gene: TRBJ2-1; v_gene: TRBV20-1; CDR3aa: CSASGGGVTYNEQFF; CDR3nt: TGCAGTGCTAGCGGGGGGGGGGTCACCTACAATGAGCAGTTCTTC
abundance: -; d_gene: -; j_gene: TRBJ1-6; v_gene: TRBV7-9; CDR3aa: CASSLSGAPPGSPLHF; CDR3nt: TGTGCCAGCAGCCTCTCGGGGGCTCCACCGGGTTCACCCCTCCACTTT
abundance: -; d_gene: -; j_gene: TRBJ2-2; v_gene: TRBV6-2/TRBV6-3; CDR3aa: CDSSLFTGELFF; CDR3nt: TGTGACAGCAGCCTGTTCACCGGGGAGCTGTTTTTT
abundance: many; d_gene: TRBD1; j_gene: TRBJ2-1; v_gene: TRBV28; CDR3aa: CASSLTGEGYNEQFF; CDR3nt: TGTGCCAGCAGTCTCACAGGGGAAGGCTACAATGAGCAGTTCTTC
abundance: few; d_gene: -; j_gene: TRBJ2-3; v_gene: TRBV27; CDR3aa: CASSYSPRGDTQYF; CDR3nt: TGTGCCAGCAGTTATTCCCCGAGGGGAGATACGCAGTATTTT
abundance: many; d_gene: TRBD1; j_gene: TRBJ1-2; v_gene: TRBV12-3/TRBV12-4; CDR3aa: CASSPDRVHGYTF; CDR3nt: TGTGCCAGCAGCCCTGACAGGGTTCACGGCTACACCTTC
abundance: few; d_gene: -; j_gene: TRBJ2-5; v_gene: TRBV6-2/TRBV6-3; CDR3aa: CASSSRQDLGSGPWETQYF; CDR3nt: TGTGCCAGCAGTTCTCGACAGGACCTCGGGAGCGGACCATGGGAGACCCAGTACTTC
abundance: few; d_gene: -; j_gene: TRBJ1-1; v_gene: TRBV7-8; CDR3aa: CASRTKGGEAFF; CDR3nt: TGTGCCAGCAGGACTAAGGGAGGTGAAGCTTTCTTT
abundance: few; d_gene: TRBD1; j_gene: TRBJ2-7; v_gene: TRBV27; CDR3aa: CASSAGVTGGREQYF; CDR3nt: TGTGCCAGCAGTGCGGGCGTGACAGGGGGGAGGGAGCAGTACTTC
abundance: -; d_gene: -; j_gene: TRBJ2-5; v_gene: TRBV7-8; CDR3aa: CASSLLAGGEYQETQYF; CDR3nt: TGTGCCAGCAGCTTACTCGCAGGCGGGGAGTACCAAGAGACCCAGTACTTC
abundance: -; d_gene: -; j_gene: TRBJ2-1; v_gene: TRBV6-2/TRBV6-3; CDR3aa: CASTNSLGSYNEQFF; CDR3nt: TGTGCCAGCACTAACAGCCTCGGGTCCTACAATGAGCAGTTCTTC
abundance: -; d_gene: TRBD1; j_gene: TRBJ2-6; v_gene: TRBV6-2/TRBV6-3; CDR3aa: CASRPTDRVGANVLTF; CDR3nt: TGTGCCAGCAGGCCTACCGACAGGGTCGGGGCCAACGTCCTGACTTTC
abundance: few; d_gene: -; j_gene: TRBJ2-1; v_gene: TRBV4-1; CDR3aa: CASSPDASGYNEQFF; CDR3nt: TGCGCCAGCAGCCCCGATGCCTCCGGCTACAATGAGCAGTTCTTC
abundance: -; d_gene: TRBD1; j_gene: TRBJ1-6; v_gene: TRBV11-1; CDR3aa: CASSSTGTGFVNSPLHF; CDR3nt: TGTGCCAGCAGCAGTACCGGGACAGGGTTTGTTAATTCACCCCTCCACTTT
abundance: -; d_gene: TRBD1; j_gene: TRBJ1-1; v_gene: TRBV12-3/TRBV12-4; CDR3aa: CASSLAPVQGGSEAFF; CDR3nt: TGTGCCAGCAGTTTGGCCCCTGTACAGGGGGGCTCTGAAGCTTTCTTT
abundance: -; d_gene: -; j_gene: TRBJ1-5; v_gene: TRBV4-1; CDR3aa: CASSVEVAGRQPQHF; CDR3nt: TGCGCCAGCAGCGTCGAGGTTGCGGGGCGGCAGCCCCAGCATTTT
abundance: -; d_gene: -; j_gene: TRBJ2-1; v_gene: TRBV7-9; CDR3aa: CASSSPGGAWDEQFF; CDR3nt: TGTGCCAGCAGCTCTCCTGGAGGGGCCTGGGATGAGCAGTTCTTC
abundance: -; d_gene: -; j_gene: TRBJ1-5; v_gene: TRBV11-3; CDR3aa: CASSLRVQGQPQHF; CDR3nt: TGTGCCAGCAGCTTACGGGTCCAGGGGCAGCCCCAGCATTTT
abundance: -; d_gene: TRBD1; j_gene: TRBJ2-7; v_gene: TRBV6-5; CDR3aa: CASSYSRGRSEQYF; CDR3nt: TGTGCCAGCAGTTACTCCAGGGGGCGTTCCGAGCAGTACTTC
abundance: -; d_gene: TRBD2; j_gene: TRBJ2-2; v_gene: TRBV7-3; CDR3aa: CASSPSPMLAGSTGELFF; CDR3nt: TGTGCCAGCAGCCCGTCCCCTATGCTAGCGGGGTCCACCGGGGAGCTGTTTTTT
abundance: -; d_gene: -; j_gene: TRBJ1-4; v_gene: TRBV7-9; CDR3aa: CASSSLETDEKLFF; CDR3nt: TGTGCCAGCAGCTCCCTCGAAACGGATGAAAAACTGTTTTTT
abundance: -; d_gene: -; j_gene: TRBJ2-7; v_gene: TRBV7-2; CDR3aa: CASSPRGMSGEQYF; CDR3nt: TGTGCCAGCAGTCCCCGGGGGATGAGTGGCGAGCAGTACTTC
abundance: few; d_gene: TRBD1; j_gene: TRBJ1-1; v_gene: TRBV10-3; CDR3aa: CAIGENRGNTEAFF; CDR3nt: TGTGCCATCGGGGAGAACAGGGGAAACACTGAAGCTTTCTTT
abundance: -; d_gene: TRBD2; j_gene: TRBJ2-3; v_gene: TRBV7-8; CDR3aa: CASSLAEAGLVSDTQYF; CDR3nt: TGTGCCAGCAGCTTAGCGGAGGCGGGACTAGTATCCGATACGCAGTATTTT
abundance: few; d_gene: -; j_gene: TRBJ1-4; v_gene: TRBV7-9; CDR3aa: CASGGGAQGRRDEKLFF; CDR3nt: TGTGCCAGCGGGGGCGGGGCGCAGGGCCGACGGGATGAAAAACTGTTTTTT
abundance: -; d_gene: TRBD1; j_gene: TRBJ2-1; v_gene: TRBV4-1; CDR3aa: CASSQGGDRVTYEQFF; CDR3nt: TGCGCCAGCAGCCAGGGGGGGGACAGGGTTACCTATGAGCAGTTCTTC
abundance: -; d_gene: -; j_gene: TRBJ2-7; v_gene: TRBV11-2; CDR3aa: CASSRPGQGGEQYF; CDR3nt: TGTGCCAGCAGTCGTCCGGGGCAGGGGGGCGAGCAGTACTTC